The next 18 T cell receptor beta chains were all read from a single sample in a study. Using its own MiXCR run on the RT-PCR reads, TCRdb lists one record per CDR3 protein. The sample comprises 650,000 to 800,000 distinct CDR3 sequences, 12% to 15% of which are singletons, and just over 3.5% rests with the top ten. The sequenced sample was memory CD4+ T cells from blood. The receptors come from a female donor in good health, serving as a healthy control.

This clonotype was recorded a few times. CDR3 amino acids: CASSPRGENIQYF. The CDR3 DNA reads as TGTGCCAGCAGTCCTCGGGGGGAAAACATTCAGTACTTC. V gene TRBV6-2 or TRBV6-3 combines with J gene TRBJ2-4; TRBD2 aligns across 7 bases. CDR1 MNHEY and CDR2 SVGEGT come from the germline V gene. J lost 5 bases, V lost 5 bases, and 3 bases had no gene match. The CDR3 is 13 residues long.

The CDR3 DNA is TGTGCCAGCCTTAACTGGCGGGTCCTAAGCACAGATACGCAGTATTTT. Protein sequence: CASLNWRVLSTDTQYF. The V and J genes are TRBV28 and TRBJ2-3, with D tentatively TRBD2 (5 bases). V lost 8 bases and J 0 bases, leaving 18 bases between the germline ends. Germline V gives CDR1 MDHEN, CDR2 SYDVKM. The CDR3 length is 16 residues.

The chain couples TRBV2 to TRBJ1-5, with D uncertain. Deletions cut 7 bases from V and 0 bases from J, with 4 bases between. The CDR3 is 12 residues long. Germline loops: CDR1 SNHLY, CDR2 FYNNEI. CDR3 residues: CASTFSNQPQHF. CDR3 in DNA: TGTGCCAGCACCTTTAGCAATCAGCCCCAGCATTTT. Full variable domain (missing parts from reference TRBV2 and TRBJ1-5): EPEVTQTPSHQVTQMGQEVILRCVPISNHLYFYWYRQILGQKVEFLVSFYNNEISEKSEIFDDQFSVERPDGSNFTLKIRSTKLEDSAMYFCASTFSNQPQHFGDGTRLSIL.

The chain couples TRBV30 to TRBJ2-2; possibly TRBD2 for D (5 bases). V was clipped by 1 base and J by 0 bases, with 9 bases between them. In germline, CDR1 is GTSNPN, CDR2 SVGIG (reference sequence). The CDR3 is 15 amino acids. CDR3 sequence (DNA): TGTGCCTGGAGTGGGGTAGCGACGAACACCGGGGAGCTGTTTTTT. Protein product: CAWSGVATNTGELFF.

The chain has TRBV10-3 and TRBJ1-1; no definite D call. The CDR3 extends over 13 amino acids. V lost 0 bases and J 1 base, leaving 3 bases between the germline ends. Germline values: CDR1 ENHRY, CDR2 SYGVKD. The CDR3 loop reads CAISESGNTEAFF. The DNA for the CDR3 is TGTGCCATCAGTGAGTCGGGGAACACTGAAGCTTTCTTT.

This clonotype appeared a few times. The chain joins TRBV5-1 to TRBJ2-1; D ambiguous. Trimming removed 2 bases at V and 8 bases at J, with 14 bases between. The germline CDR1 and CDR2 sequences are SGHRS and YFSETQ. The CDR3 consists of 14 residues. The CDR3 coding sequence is TGCGCCAGCAGCTTAGGTACCACACTGGATGAGCAGTTCTTC. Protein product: CASSLGTTLDEQFF.

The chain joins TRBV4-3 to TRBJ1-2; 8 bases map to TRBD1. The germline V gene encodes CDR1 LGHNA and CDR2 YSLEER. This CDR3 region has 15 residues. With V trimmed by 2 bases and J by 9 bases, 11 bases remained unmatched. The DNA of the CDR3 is TGCGCCAGCAGCCAAAGCCGGGACAGGTCGCATAGCTACACCTTC. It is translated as CASSQSRDRSHSYTF.

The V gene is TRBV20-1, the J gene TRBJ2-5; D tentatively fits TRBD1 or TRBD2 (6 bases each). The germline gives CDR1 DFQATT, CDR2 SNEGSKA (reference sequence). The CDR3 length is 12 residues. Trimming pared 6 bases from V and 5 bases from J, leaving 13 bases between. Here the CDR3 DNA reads TGCAGTGCCTCGGACAGCGGGGAGACCCAGTACTTC. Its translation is CSASDSGETQYF.

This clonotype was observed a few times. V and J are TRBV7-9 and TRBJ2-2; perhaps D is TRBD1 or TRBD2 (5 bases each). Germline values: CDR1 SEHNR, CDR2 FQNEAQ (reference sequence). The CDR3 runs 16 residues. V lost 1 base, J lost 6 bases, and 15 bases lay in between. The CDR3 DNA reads TGTGCCAGCAGCTTAGGACAGCGGTTTTTTCCCGGGGAGCTGTTTTTT. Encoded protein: CASSLGQRFFPGELFF.

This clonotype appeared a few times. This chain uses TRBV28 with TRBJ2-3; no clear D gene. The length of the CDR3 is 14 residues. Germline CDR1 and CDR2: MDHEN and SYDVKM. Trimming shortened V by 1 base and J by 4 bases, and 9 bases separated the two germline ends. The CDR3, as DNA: TGTGCCAGCAGTTTATCGCGACGGGCAGATACGCAGTATTTT. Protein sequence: CASSLSRRADTQYF.

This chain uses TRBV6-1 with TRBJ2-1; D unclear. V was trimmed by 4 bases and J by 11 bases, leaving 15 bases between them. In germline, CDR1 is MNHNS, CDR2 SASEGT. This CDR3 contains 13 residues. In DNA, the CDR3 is TGTGCCAGCAGTGGACGGAGCGACATGAAGCAGTTCTTC. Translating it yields CASSGRSDMKQFF.

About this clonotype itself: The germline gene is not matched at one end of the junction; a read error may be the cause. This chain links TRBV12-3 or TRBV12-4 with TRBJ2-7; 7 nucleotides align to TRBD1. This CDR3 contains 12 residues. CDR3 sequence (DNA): TGTGCCAGCAGCCGCGACAGGGTTCTCAGGAACTTC. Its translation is CASSRDRVLRNF.

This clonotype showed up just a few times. The CDR3 protein is CASSLRDRGSTDTQYF. The CDR3 DNA sequence: TGTGCCAGCAGCCTACGGGACAGGGGAAGCACAGATACGCAGTATTTT. V is TRBV7-3 and J is TRBJ2-3, with 10 bases aligning to TRBD1. Germline CDR1 is SGHTA and CDR2 is FQGTGA. The CDR3 is 16 residues long. V shed 5 bases, J shed 0 bases, and the junction held 5 bases outside the gene matches.

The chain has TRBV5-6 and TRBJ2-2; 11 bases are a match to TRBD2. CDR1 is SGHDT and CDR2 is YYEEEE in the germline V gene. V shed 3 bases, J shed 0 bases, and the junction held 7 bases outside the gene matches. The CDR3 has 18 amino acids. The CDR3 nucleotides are TGTGCCAGCAGCTCCGATCCGGGACTAGCGGCGAACACCGGGGAGCTGTTTTTT. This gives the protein CASSSDPGLAANTGELFF.

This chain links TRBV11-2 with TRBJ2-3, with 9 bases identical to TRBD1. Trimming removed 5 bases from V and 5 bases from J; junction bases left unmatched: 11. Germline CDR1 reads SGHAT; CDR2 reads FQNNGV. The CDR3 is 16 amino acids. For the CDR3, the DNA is TGTGCCAGCAGCACCCGACAGGGGGGGGAATTAGATACGCAGTATTTT. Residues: CASSTRQGGELDTQYF.

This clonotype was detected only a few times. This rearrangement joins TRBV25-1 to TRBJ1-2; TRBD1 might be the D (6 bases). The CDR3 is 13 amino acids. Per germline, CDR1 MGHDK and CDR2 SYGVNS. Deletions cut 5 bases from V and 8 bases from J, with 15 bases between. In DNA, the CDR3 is TGTGCCAGCAGTAACAGGGAGGTGGGAGGCTACACCTTC. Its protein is CASSNREVGGYTF.

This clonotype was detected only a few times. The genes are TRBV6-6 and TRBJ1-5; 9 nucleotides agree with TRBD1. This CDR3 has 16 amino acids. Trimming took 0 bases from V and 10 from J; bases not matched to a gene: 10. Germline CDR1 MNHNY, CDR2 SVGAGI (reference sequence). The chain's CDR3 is CASSYSHDRGRYPQHF. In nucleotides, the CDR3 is TGTGCCAGCAGTTACTCCCACGACAGGGGGAGATATCCCCAGCATTTT.

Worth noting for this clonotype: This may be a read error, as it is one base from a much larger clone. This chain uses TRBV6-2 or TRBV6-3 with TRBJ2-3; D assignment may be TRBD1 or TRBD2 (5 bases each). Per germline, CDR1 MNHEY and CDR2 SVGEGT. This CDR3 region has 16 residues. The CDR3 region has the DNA TGTGGCAGCAGTACAGGATCCGGACTCCACACAGATACGCAGTATTTT. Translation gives CGSSTGSGLHTDTQYF.